The clone carrying this T cell receptor beta chain was counted between two and nine times. This entry belongs to a study of T cells in Graves' hyperthyroidism and ophthalmopathy. J gave up 5 bases and V 3 bases, and 11 bases lay outside the gene matches. Per the germline V gene, CDR1 is SGHAT and CDR2 is FQDESV (reference sequence). The CDR3 spans 16 residues. Amplification of TCR beta CDR3 regions used RNA as the template. The HTBI primer set drove a first-round RT-PCR of the TCR CDR3. Via MiXCR, TCRdb re-called the multiplex PCR reads, giving one row per CDR3 protein. The sample records around 600,000 distinct CDR3 sequences, 13% to 15% being singletons.

The clonotype originates from a woman between 18 and 29 years old with Graves' ophthalmopathy. Sequenced sample: blood. The V and J genes are TRBV11-1 and TRBJ2-5; 8 nucleotides agree with TRBD1. CDR3 residues: CASSFPPGQGPETQYF. In nucleotides, the CDR3 is TGTGCCAGCAGCTTCCCCCCCGGACAGGGTCCTGAGACCCAGTACTTC.